Listed below are T cell receptor beta chains from one sample, sequenced in a study of yellow fever vaccine responses in identical twins. TCRdb redid the calling of the RT-PCR reads with MiXCR, one entry per CDR3 protein. The table has 11,000 to 15,000 distinct CDR3 sequences, roughly 80% seen once; the top ten hold 0.67%. The sequencing here drew on T cells from blood (PBMCs), unsorted or a sorted subset (not recorded which), taken before or after yellow fever vaccination (not recorded which). The receptors here all came from a woman between 18 and 29 years old who received the yellow fever vaccine. Both conserved end residues are part of each CDR3. D genes are given only for firm matches. Clone size is stated in some rows and not others, as once, few, many or a class when expanded.

size	V	D	J	DNA	CDR3
-	TRBV5-1	TRBD1	TRBJ2-1	TGCGCCAGCAGCTTCTCAGGACAGGCCTACAATGAGCAGTTCTTC	CASSFSGQAYNEQFF
-	TRBV10-3	TRBD1	TRBJ1-1	TGTGCCATCAGTGGTGGGACAGGAGATCAAGAAGCTTTCTTT	CAISGGTGDQEAFF
-	TRBV4-1	-	TRBJ2-1	TGCGCCAGCAGCCAAGAGCCCTATGAGCAGTTCTTC	CASSQEPYEQFF
-	TRBV11-1	TRBD1	TRBJ1-5	TGTGCCAGCAGCTTGGAGGTGGGACAGCCACTGAGGCAGCCCCAGCATTTT	CASSLEVGQPLRQPQHF
-	TRBV12-3/TRBV12-4	-	TRBJ1-3	TGTGCCAGCAGTTTTGGAGGGGTAGGAAACACCATATATTTT	CASSFGGVGNTIYF
-	TRBV5-1	TRBD1	TRBJ1-1	TGCGCCAGCAGCCCCAGGGGGACAGGGAAGAACACTGAAGCTTTCTTT	CASSPRGTGKNTEAFF
-	TRBV29-1	-	TRBJ1-2	TGCAGCGTTGGGTCCGAACTCTATGGCTACACCTTC	CSVGSELYGYTF
-	TRBV2	-	TRBJ2-2	TGTGCCAGCAGTGAACACAGCTCGAACACCGGGGAGCTGTTTTTT	CASSEHSSNTGELFF
few	TRBV11-3	-	TRBJ1-1	TGTGCCAGCAGCCCCGGAAACACTGAAGCTTTCTTT	CASSPGNTEAFF
-	TRBV20-1	TRBD2	TRBJ2-7	TGCAGTGCTAGCCCTAGCGGGGACTTAGAGCAGTACTTC	CSASPSGDLEQYF
-	TRBV5-1	TRBD1	TRBJ1-2	TGCGCCAGCAGGATTAGACAGGGGGATGGCTACACCTTC	CASRIRQGDGYTF
-	TRBV29-1	TRBD1	TRBJ1-1	TGCAGCGTTGAAGAACAGGGGGGGACTGAAGCTTTCTTT	CSVEEQGGTEAFF
-	TRBV12-3/TRBV12-4	-	TRBJ1-2	TGTGCCAGCGTAGCGTTTAGGGCGAACTATGGCTACACCTTC	CASVAFRANYGYTF
-	TRBV7-3	-	TRBJ2-7	TGTGCCAGCAGCTTAGAGTCTGCAGGGTTACACGAGCAGTACTTC	CASSLESAGLHEQYF